The rows below give T cell receptor beta chains drawn from one sample of a study of blood T cell repertoires in COVID-19. Profiled with immunoSEQ multiplex PCR; TCRdb holds only in-frame clones, not every one. The sample consists of 130,000 to 150,000 clones, 80% to 90% of them appearing once. Sequencing used peripheral blood. The receptors were gathered from a man aged 18 to 29 with COVID-19, enrolled during active disease. CDR3s include the opening cysteine and the closing phenylalanine or tryptophan. Each record gives: J gene, D gene, clone size, V gene, CDR3 DNA, CDR3 protein. D genes are given only for firm matches. Clone size is shown for a subset of rows, as once, few, many or a class of expanded clone.

TRBJ2-1 | - | - | TRBV5-5 | TGTGCCAGCACCGGCATTTCCCTGGGCGATGAGCAGTTCTTC | CASTGISLGDEQFF
TRBJ1-2 | TRBD1 | - | TRBV5-5 | TGTGCCAGCAGCCTGCACAGGGGGCTTCGGTATGGCTACACCTTC | CASSLHRGLRYGYTF
TRBJ2-1 | TRBD2 | - | TRBV10-3 | TGTGCCATCAGCACTACTAGCGGGAGGGGGCGCGATGAGCAGTTCTTC | CAISTTSGRGRDEQFF
TRBJ1-6 | - | few | TRBV18 | TGTGCCAGCTCACAGGAGTATAATTCACCCCTCCACTTT | CASSQEYNSPLHF
TRBJ2-5 | - | - | TRBV15 | TGTGCCACCAGCAGAGTTATGAAAACAGCAAGAGAGACCCAGTACTTC | CATSRVMKTARETQYF
TRBJ1-3 | - | few | TRBV19 | TGTGCCAGTAGTATCGCCAGCTCTGGAAACACCATATATTTT | CASSIASSGNTIYF
TRBJ2-3 | - | - | TRBV15 | TGTGCCACCAGCAGAGATCGGTCGGCAGATACGCAGTATTTT | CATSRDRSADTQYF
TRBJ2-2 | - | once | TRBV28 | TGTGCCAGCCTACCTCACCAGAACACCGGGGAGCTGTTTTTT | CASLPHQNTGELFF
TRBJ2-1 | - | - | TRBV7-2 | TGTGCCAGCAGCTTAGCGGGGGCAACTTACAATGAGCAGTTCTTC | CASSLAGATYNEQFF
TRBJ1-2 | - | - | TRBV6-6 | TGTGCCAGCAGTGAGCGGGAAAACTATGGCTACACCTTC | CASSERENYGYTF
TRBJ1-1 | - | - | TRBV6-5 | TGTGCCAGCAGTAGAAGTAGCACTGAAGCTTTCTTT | CASSRSSTEAFF
TRBJ2-7 | - | - | TRBV19 | TGTGCCAGTAGTGTCGGGAGACAGTCCCAGAAGCAGTACTTC | CASSVGRQSQKQYF
TRBJ2-7 | TRBD1 | - | TRBV28 | TGTGCCAGCAGTACGCGCAAGACCGGGACAGGCGGCGAGCAGTACTTC | CASSTRKTGTGGEQYF
TRBJ2-1 | - | - | TRBV11-2 | TGTGCCGGCAGAACCCCTCGGGGAATTAATGAGCAGTTCTTC | CAGRTPRGINEQFF
TRBJ2-3 | - | - | TRBV27 | TGTGCCAGCAGTCCCACCTGGGTCGCGGAATTCACAGATACGCAGTATTTT | CASSPTWVAEFTDTQYF